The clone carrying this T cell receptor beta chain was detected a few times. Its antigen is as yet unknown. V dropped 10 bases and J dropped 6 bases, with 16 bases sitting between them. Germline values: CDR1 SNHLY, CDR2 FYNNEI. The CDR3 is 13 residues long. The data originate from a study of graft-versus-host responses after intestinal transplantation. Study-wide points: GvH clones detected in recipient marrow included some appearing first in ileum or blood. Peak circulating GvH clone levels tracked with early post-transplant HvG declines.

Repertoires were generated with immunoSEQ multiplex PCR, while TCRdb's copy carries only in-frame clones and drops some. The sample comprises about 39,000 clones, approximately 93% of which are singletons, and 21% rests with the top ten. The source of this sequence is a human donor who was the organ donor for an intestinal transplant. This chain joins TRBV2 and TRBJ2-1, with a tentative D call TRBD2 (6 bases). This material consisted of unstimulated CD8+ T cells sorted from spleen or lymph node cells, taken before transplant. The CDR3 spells CATLGTAVNEQFF. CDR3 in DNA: TGTGCCACTCTTGGGACTGCGGTCAATGAGCAGTTCTTC. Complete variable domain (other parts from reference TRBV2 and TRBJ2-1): EPEVTQTPSHQVTQMGQEVILRCVPISNHLYFYWYRQILGQKVEFLVSFYNNEISEKSEIFDDQFSVERPDGSNFTLKIRSTKLEDSAMYFCATLGTAVNEQFFGPGTRLTVL.